Below, 22 T cell receptor beta chains from the same sample are listed, as sequenced in a study of response to subunit inactivated influenza vaccine. In TCRdb, the RT-PCR reads were re-called with MiXCR into one record per CDR3 protein. The table includes 500,000 to 600,000 distinct CDR3 sequences, about 10% detected once. The starting material was PBMCs from blood, obtained on the day of vaccination. These receptors were taken from a man between 45 and 60 years old who received an inactivated influenza vaccine.

In this sample, this clonotype turned up a few times. The chain is built from TRBV12-3 or TRBV12-4 and TRBJ1-2; 7 nucleotides agree with TRBD1. After removal of 1 base from V and 5 bases from J, the junction contained 7 bases not matched to a gene. The CDR3 extends over 15 amino acids. The CDR3 spells CASSLGQGDPYGYTF. Written as DNA, the CDR3 is TGTGCCAGCAGTTTAGGACAGGGAGATCCTTATGGCTACACCTTC.

J is TRBJ2-7 and V is TRBV28; tentative D call: TRBD2 (5 bases). V was cut by 1 base and J by 8 bases, with 9 bases left in between. CDR3 length: 12 residues. Germline CDR1 is MDHEN and CDR2 is SYDVKM. CDR3 nucleotides: TGTGCCAGCAGTTTATTGGGAGAACAGCAGTACTTC. Its protein is CASSLLGEQQYF. The full variable domain, in which reference TRBV28 and TRBJ2-7 provide the parts outside the CDR3, is DVKVTQSSRYLVKRTGEKVFLECVQDMDHENMFWYRQDPGLGLRLIYFSYDVKMKEKGDIPEGYSVSREKKERFSLILESASTNQTSMYLCASSLLGEQQYFGPGTRLTVT.

The chain carries TRBV29-1 and TRBJ2-5; TRBD1 or TRBD2 may be the D gene (5 bases each). Germline V gives CDR1 SQVTM, CDR2 ANQGSEA. V was cut by 0 bases and J by 6 bases, with 11 bases left in between. The CDR3 runs 13 residues. CDR3 bases: TGCAGCGTTGAAGAAGGGACCGGAAAGACCCAGTACTTC. Amino acid sequence: CSVEEGTGKTQYF.

This clonotype was seen only a few times. The chain joins TRBV29-1 to TRBJ2-1; 9 bases are a match to TRBD1. Germline V gene data show CDR1 as SQVTM and CDR2 as ANQGSEA. V shed 6 bases and J 8 bases; nucleotides not matched to a gene: 8. The CDR3 spans 13 residues. The CDR3: CSVPGQGSHEQFF. The DNA for the CDR3 is TGCAGCGTCCCCGGACAGGGGTCCCATGAGCAGTTCTTC.

This clonotype was found a few times. This chain uses TRBV7-2 with TRBJ1-6; D gene uncertain. V lost 5 bases to trimming and J lost 9 bases, with 20 bases between them. The V gene's germline CDR1 is SGHTA and CDR2 FQGNSA. The CDR3 is made up of 16 amino acids. CDR3 sequence reads: CASSPDMGGIGSPLHF. CDR3 nucleotide sequence: TGTGCCAGCAGCCCCGACATGGGAGGGATCGGTTCACCCCTCCACTTT.

Only a few counts were recorded for this clonotype. J is TRBJ1-5 and V is TRBV7-8; D gene uncertain. Germline-derived CDR1 and CDR2 are SGHVS and FQNEAQ. There are 13 residues in the CDR3. V lost 5 bases, J lost 4 bases, and 9 bases lay in between. The CDR3 DNA sequence: TGTGCCAGCAGCCCCGATTTAAATCAGCCCCAGCATTTT. Residues: CASSPDLNQPQHF.

This clonotype came up a few times. This chain links TRBV20-1 with TRBJ2-1; no firm D call. Deletions cut 2 bases from V and 5 bases from J, with 7 bases between. The CDR3 runs to 12 residues. Looked up from germline, CDR1 is DFQATT and CDR2 is SNEGSKA (reference sequence). DNA for the CDR3: TGCAGTGCTAGAAAGCCAGACAATGAGCAGTTCTTC. Encoded protein: CSARKPDNEQFF.

This clonotype appeared a few times. The chain uses TRBV6-2 or TRBV6-3 and TRBJ2-7; D ambiguous. Trimming removed 8 bases from V and 2 bases from J, with 19 bases in between. This CDR3 region has 15 residues. CDR1 is MNHEY and CDR2 is SVGEGT in the germline V gene. CDR3 protein: CASFRVGGNPYEQYF. The CDR3 DNA follows: TGTGCCAGCTTCAGAGTTGGTGGGAATCCCTACGAGCAGTACTTC.

This clonotype came up a few times. V and J are TRBV7-8 and TRBJ1-5, with TRBD1 matching 10 bases. CDR1 is SGHVS and CDR2 is FQNEAQ in the germline V gene. V lost 3 bases, J lost 7 bases, and 6 bases stayed unmatched. The CDR3 is made up of 15 amino acids. Here the CDR3 reads CASSFGTGAEQPQHF. The CDR3 nucleotides are TGTGCCAGCAGCTTCGGGACAGGGGCAGAGCAGCCCCAGCATTTT.

At least ten counts were recorded for this clonotype. V usage is TRBV12-3 or TRBV12-4 and J usage is TRBJ2-3; D not certain. The CDR3 is 13 amino acids. Trimming left V 6 bases short and J 7 bases short, with 14 bases between. The CDR3 coding sequence is TGTGCCAGCAGAGCCGGCCCAGCGAATACGCAGTATTTT. As protein: CASRAGPANTQYF.

The V and J genes are TRBV12-3 or TRBV12-4 and TRBJ2-3; D perhaps matches TRBD2 (7 bases). The CDR3 is made up of 15 amino acids. Trimming stripped 3 bases from V and 2 bases from J, with 12 bases between. The CDR3 DNA reads as TGTGCCAGCAGTTTCGGGGGGCTGGACACAGATACGCAGTATTTT. The encoded protein is CASSFGGLDTDTQYF.

CDR3 amino acids: CAISFSNSISTGELFF. DNA for the CDR3: TGTGCCATCAGTTTCTCCAATTCTATATCCACCGGGGAGCTGTTTTTT. This rearrangement joins TRBV10-3 to TRBJ2-2; D is unresolved. The CDR3 has 16 residues. CDR1 is ENHRY, CDR2 SYGVKD, per germline. Trimming cost V 5 bases and J 4 bases, with 17 bases left between them.

This clonotype was counted a few times. J is TRBJ2-7 and V is TRBV7-2; D is unresolved. The CDR3 loop spans 14 amino acids. Germline V gene sequence: CDR1 SGHTA, CDR2 FQGNSA. V was cut by 0 bases and J by 3 bases, with 9 bases left in between. CDR3 amino acids: CASSLASSGYEQYF. DNA for the CDR3: TGTGCCAGCAGCTTAGCTTCTTCGGGCTACGAGCAGTACTTC.

V gene TRBV6-2 or TRBV6-3 combines with J gene TRBJ2-7, with D possibly being TRBD1 (6 bases). This CDR3 region has 15 residues. Looked up from germline, CDR1 is MNHEY and CDR2 is SVGEGT. The V end lost 4 bases, the J end lost 1 base, and 14 bases lay between the germline ends. The CDR3 sequence: CASSSPPGHSYEQYF. The CDR3 nucleotides read TGTGCCAGCAGTTCCCCCCCGGGACATTCCTACGAGCAGTACTTC.

This clonotype appeared a few times. The junction departs from the called germline gene at one end, perhaps through a read error. The chain employs TRBV7-7 and TRBJ2-1; the D is unclear. The CDR3 is 14 residues long. Germline loops: CDR1 SSHAT, CDR2 FNYEAQ (reference sequence). The CDR3 region is CASSLTASYNEQFF. Here the CDR3 DNA reads TGTGCTAGCAGCTTAACGGCCTCCTACAATGAGCAGTTCTTC.

This clonotype was picked up a small number of times. The gene calls are TRBV7-2 and TRBJ2-2; D perhaps matches TRBD2 (6 bases). Germline CDR1 reads SGHTA; CDR2 reads FQGNSA. The CDR3 runs 15 residues. The germline V and J ends were trimmed by 0 bases and 8 bases, with 13 bases remaining between them. The CDR3 DNA sequence: TGTGCCAGCAGCTTAGCGATCGGGGGTAGGGGGGAGCTGTTTTTT. Translating it yields CASSLAIGGRGELFF. Full variable domain (remainder filled in from reference TRBV7-2 and TRBJ2-2): GAGVSQSPSNKVTEKGKDVELRCDPISGHTALYWYRQSLGQGLEFLIYFQGNSAPDKSGLPSDRFSAERTGGSVSTLTIQRTQQEDSAVYLCASSLAIGGRGELFFGEGSRLTVL.

Ten or more counts support this clonotype. This chain uses TRBV29-1 with TRBJ1-2; 8 bases match TRBD1. Germline CDR1 reads SQVTM; CDR2 reads ANQGSEA. This CDR3 is 12 amino acids long. The V and J ends lost 0 bases and 6 bases, in that order; junction bases with no gene match: 0. The CDR3 protein is CSVEDRGHGYTF. The CDR3, as DNA: TGCAGCGTTGAAGACAGGGGGCATGGCTACACCTTC.

The chain couples TRBV4-2 to TRBJ1-4; D remains ambiguous. Germline V gene sequence: CDR1 LGHNA, CDR2 YNFKEQ. Trimming removed 0 bases at V and 9 bases at J, with 11 bases between. The CDR3 length is 14 residues. As DNA, the CDR3 is TGTGCCAGCAGCCAAGAAGGGCGAACCCAAAAACTGTTTTTT. Translated: CASSQEGRTQKLFF.

This clonotype was seen a few times. The rearrangement links TRBV5-1 to TRBJ1-3; D ambiguous. Trimming removed 5 bases at V and 0 bases at J, with 12 bases between. The CDR3 is made up of 15 amino acids. Germline loops: CDR1 SGHRS, CDR2 YFSETQ. The CDR3 region is CASSYDGLSGNTIYF. For the CDR3, the DNA is TGCGCCAGCAGTTACGACGGACTCTCTGGAAACACCATATATTTT.

This sequence joins TRBV7-9 and TRBJ2-2; possible D gene TRBD1, 6 bases. Trimming removed 3 bases from V and 7 bases from J, with 15 bases in between. The germline V gene encodes CDR1 SEHNR and CDR2 FQNEAQ (reference sequence). The CDR3 totals 15 residues. The CDR3 DNA is TGTGCCAGCAGCTTTGCGACAGGCCAGGTCGGGGAGCTGTTTTTT. Translation: CASSFATGQVGELFF. Combining the CDR3 with reference TRBV7-9 and TRBJ2-2 gives the whole variable domain DTGVSQNPRHKITKRGQNVTFRCDPISEHNRLYWYRQTLGQGPEFLTYFQNEAQLEKSRLLSDRFSAERPKGSFSTLEIQRTEQGDSAMYLCASSFATGQVGELFFGEGSRLTVL.

This sequence joins TRBV6-1 and TRBJ2-3; D uncertain. Deletions cut 6 bases from V and 1 base from J, with 14 bases between. Germline V gene sequence: CDR1 MNHNS, CDR2 SASEGT. CDR3 length: 15 amino acids. The CDR3 sequence is CASSPAYEGTDTQYF. As DNA, the CDR3 is TGTGCCAGCAGCCCAGCCTATGAGGGCACAGATACGCAGTATTTT.

The chain couples TRBV4-1 to TRBJ2-1, with TRBD2 identical over 7 bases. V lost 3 bases, J lost 5 bases, and 16 bases stayed unmatched. Germline CDR1 is MGHRA and CDR2 is YSYEKL. The CDR3 totals 18 residues. Here the CDR3 reads CASSQKARSGGLDNEQFF. CDR3 in DNA: TGCGCCAGCAGCCAGAAGGCACGGTCGGGAGGCCTAGACAATGAGCAGTTCTTC.